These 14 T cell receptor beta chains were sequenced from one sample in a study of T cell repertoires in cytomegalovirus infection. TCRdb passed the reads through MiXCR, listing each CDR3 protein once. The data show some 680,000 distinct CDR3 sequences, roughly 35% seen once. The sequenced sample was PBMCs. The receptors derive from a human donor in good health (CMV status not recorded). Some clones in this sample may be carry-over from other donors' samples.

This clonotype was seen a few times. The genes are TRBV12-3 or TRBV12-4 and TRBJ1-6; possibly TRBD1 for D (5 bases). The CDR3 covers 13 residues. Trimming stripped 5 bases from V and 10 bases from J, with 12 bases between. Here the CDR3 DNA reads TGTGCCAGCAGTGGGCAGGGCGTATCACCCCTCCACTTT. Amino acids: CASSGQGVSPLHF.

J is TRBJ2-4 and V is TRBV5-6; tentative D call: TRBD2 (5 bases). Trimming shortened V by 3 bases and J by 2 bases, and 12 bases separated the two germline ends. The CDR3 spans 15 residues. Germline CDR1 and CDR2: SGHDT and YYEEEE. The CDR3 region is CASSYAGESKNIQYF. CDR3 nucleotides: TGTGCCAGCAGCTATGCCGGGGAGTCCAAAAACATTCAGTACTTC.

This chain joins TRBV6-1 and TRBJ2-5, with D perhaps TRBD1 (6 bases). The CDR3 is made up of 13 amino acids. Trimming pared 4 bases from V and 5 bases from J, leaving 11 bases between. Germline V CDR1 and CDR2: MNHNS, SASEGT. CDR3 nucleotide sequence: TGTGCCAGCAGTGTGGGGGCGGTGGAGACCCAGTACTTC. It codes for CASSVGAVETQYF.

CDR3 sequence: CASSLDRGGTGSPLHF. The CDR3 region has the DNA TGTGCCAGCAGCTTAGATCGGGGGGGGACAGGGTCACCCCTCCACTTT. This rearrangement joins TRBV11-2 to TRBJ1-6, with 9 positions matching TRBD1. The CDR3 length is 16 residues. The germline V gene has CDR1 SGHAT and CDR2 FQNNGV. V lost 0 bases and J lost 10; bases outside the gene matches: 7.

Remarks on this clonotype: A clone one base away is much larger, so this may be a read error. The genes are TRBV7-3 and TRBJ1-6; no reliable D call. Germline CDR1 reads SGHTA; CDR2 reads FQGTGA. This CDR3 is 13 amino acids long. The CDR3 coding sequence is TGTGCCAGCAGCTTTGGCGGGAATTCACCCATCCACTTT. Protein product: CASSFGGNSPIHF.

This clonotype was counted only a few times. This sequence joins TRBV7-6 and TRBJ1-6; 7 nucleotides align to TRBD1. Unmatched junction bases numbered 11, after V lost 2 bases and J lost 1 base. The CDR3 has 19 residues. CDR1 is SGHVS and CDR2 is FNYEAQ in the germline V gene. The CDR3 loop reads CASSLFPRQGSSYNSPLHF. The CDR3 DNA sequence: TGTGCCAGCAGCTTATTCCCACGACAGGGCAGTTCCTATAATTCACCCCTCCACTTT.

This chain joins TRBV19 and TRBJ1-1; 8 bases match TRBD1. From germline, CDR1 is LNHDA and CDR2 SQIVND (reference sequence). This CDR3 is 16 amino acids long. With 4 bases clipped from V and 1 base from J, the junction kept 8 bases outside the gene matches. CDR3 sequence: CASSNLRTGWNTEAFF. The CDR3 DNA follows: TGTGCCAGTAGTAATCTAAGGACAGGGTGGAACACTGAAGCTTTCTTT.

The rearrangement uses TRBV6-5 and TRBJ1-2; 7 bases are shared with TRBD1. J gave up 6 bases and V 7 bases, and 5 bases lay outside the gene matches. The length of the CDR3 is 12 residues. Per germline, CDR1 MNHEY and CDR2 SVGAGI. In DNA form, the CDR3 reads TGTGCCAGCACCACGACAGGGAATGGCTACACCTTC. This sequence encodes CASTTTGNGYTF.

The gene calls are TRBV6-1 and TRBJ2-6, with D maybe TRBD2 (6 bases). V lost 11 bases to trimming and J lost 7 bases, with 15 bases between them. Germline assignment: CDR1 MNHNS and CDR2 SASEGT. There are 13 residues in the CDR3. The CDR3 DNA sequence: TGTGCCCGCGGGAAAGTTGGAGCCAACGTCCTGACTTTC. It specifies CARGKVGANVLTF.

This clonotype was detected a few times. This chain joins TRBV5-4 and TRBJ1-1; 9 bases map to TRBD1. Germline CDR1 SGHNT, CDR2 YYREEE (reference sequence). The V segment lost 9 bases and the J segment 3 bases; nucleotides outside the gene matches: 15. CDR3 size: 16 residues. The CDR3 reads CATAGTGSLRDTEAFF. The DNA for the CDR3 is TGTGCCACGGCCGGGACAGGGAGCTTAAGGGACACTGAAGCTTTCTTT. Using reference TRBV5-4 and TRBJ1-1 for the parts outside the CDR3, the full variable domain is ETGVTQSPTHLIKTRGQQVTLRCSSQSGHNTVSWYQQALGQGPQFIFQYYREEENGRGNFPPRFSGLQFPNYSSELNVNALELDDSALYLCATAGTGSLRDTEAFFGQGTRLTVV.

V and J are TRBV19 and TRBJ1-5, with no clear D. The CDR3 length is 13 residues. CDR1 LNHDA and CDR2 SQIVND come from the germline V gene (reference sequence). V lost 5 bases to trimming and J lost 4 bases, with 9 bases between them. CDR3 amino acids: CASSSGQNQPQHF. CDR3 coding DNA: TGTGCCAGTAGTTCGGGCCAGAATCAGCCCCAGCATTTT.

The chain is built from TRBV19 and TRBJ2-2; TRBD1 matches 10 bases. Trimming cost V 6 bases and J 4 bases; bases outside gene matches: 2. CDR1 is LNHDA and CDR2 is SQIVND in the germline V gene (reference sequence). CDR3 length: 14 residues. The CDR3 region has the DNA TGTGCCAGTAGGGACAGGGGGGGCACCGGGGAGCTGTTTTTT. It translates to CASRDRGGTGELFF.

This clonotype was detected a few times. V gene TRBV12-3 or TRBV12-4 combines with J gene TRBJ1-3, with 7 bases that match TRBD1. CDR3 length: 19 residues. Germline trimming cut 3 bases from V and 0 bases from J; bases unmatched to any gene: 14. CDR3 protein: CASSFPGGGMFISGNTIYF. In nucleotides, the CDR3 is TGTGCCAGCAGTTTCCCAGGAGGGGGCATGTTTATCTCTGGAAACACCATATATTTT.

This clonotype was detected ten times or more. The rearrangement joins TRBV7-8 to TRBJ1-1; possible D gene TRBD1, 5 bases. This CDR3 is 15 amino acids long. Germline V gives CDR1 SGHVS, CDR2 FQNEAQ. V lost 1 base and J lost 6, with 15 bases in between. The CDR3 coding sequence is TGTGCCAGCAGCTTAGAAAATTTTGGGGGATCTGAAGCTTTCTTT. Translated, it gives CASSLENFGGSEAFF.